The clone carrying this TCR beta chain was seen repeatedly, ten times or more. Antigen: not known. The CDR3 spans 17 residues. V lost 3 bases and J lost 3, with 17 bases in between. Germline V lookup: CDR1 LGHNA, CDR2 YNFKEQ. A single record per CDR3 protein comes from TCRdb applying MiXCR to the multiplex PCR reads. The table records 70,000 or so distinct CDR3 sequences, 43% of them present only once. The sample belongs to a study of breast tumors, draining lymph nodes, adjacent tissues. Study-wide results and caveats: Most tumor T cells seemingly derive from lymph node, then expand in tumor. Tumor TCR diversity was below lymph nodes but above nontumor tissue. That most tumor T cells come from lymph nodes remained unproven. Luminal-like breast cancer showed significantly higher tumor–nontumor repertoire similarity than basal-like.

The J gene is TRBJ2-2, the V gene TRBV4-2, with D perhaps being TRBD1 or TRBD2 (6 bases each). The material sequenced was breast tumor tissue. This clonotype originated in a female donor with breast cancer. Some clones in this sample may be carry-over from other donors' samples. CDR3 sequence: CASSQNYREAHTGELFF. In DNA, the CDR3 is TGTGCCAGCAGCCAGAACTACAGGGAGGCCCACACCGGGGAGCTGTTTTTT.